This entry lists 29 T cell receptor beta chains sequenced from one sample in a study of CD8+CD57+ T cells in acquired aplastic anemia (dated by TCRdb to 2017 to 2018). The sample was run on an Illumina HiSeq 2000. Genomic DNA served as template for TCR beta VDJ combination and CDR3 sequence profiling. The public reads were reprocessed in TCRdb via fastp at Q25 and MiXCR, keeping in-frame beta chains. Rows with one shared CDR3 protein collapse into an entry with the most common genes and DNA. The sample table holds a few hundred thousand distinct CDR3 sequences, of which 65% to 75% were seen once. The ten largest clones take up 4% of the sample. Sequencing was performed on sorted CD4+, CD8+, or CD8+CD57+ T cells (not recorded which) from PBMCs. These receptors originate from a human donor in good health, serving as a control.

Comment on this clonotype: Mismatch with germline at one junction end may stem from a read error. The J gene is TRBJ1-3, the V gene TRBV5-1; D gene ambiguous. Germline values: CDR1 SGHRS, CDR2 YFSETQ. The CDR3 extends over 16 amino acids. The CDR3 DNA reads TGTGCCAGCAGCCAACGGGTCGTACAGAACGGAAACACCATATATTTT. It is translated as CASSQRVVQNGNTIYF.

This clonotype was counted many times. V gene TRBV15 combines with J gene TRBJ2-3; 8 nucleotides line up with TRBD1. Trimming took 3 bases from V and 5 from J; bases not matched to a gene: 13. The germline V gene has CDR1 LNHNV and CDR2 YYDKDF (reference sequence). This CDR3 comprises 17 residues. In DNA, the CDR3 is TGTGCCACCAGCAGTCCCCTCGGACAGGGCGGTCGAGATACGCAGTATTTT. Protein: CATSSPLGQGGRDTQYF. The full variable domain, in which reference TRBV15 and TRBJ2-3 provide the parts outside the CDR3, is DAMVIQNPRYQVTQFGKPVTLSCSQTLNHNVMYWYQQKSSQAPKLLFHYYDKDFNNEADTPDNFQSRRPNTSFCFLDIRSPGLGDTAMYLCATSSPLGQGGRDTQYFGPGTRLTVL.

The V call is TRBV7-6, the J call TRBJ2-2; D gene ambiguous. Germline V CDR1 and CDR2: SGHVS, FNYEAQ. The length of the CDR3 is 13 residues. V lost 5 bases to trimming and J lost 6 bases, with 10 bases between them. This CDR3 reads CASSPTNPGELFF. The CDR3 DNA reads as TGTGCCAGCAGCCCGACAAACCCCGGGGAGCTGTTTTTT.

This rearrangement joins TRBV7-3 to TRBJ1-1; TRBD1 is a possible D gene (5 bases). The CDR3 has 13 residues. Between the trimmed V and J ends, which lost 5 bases and 11 bases, there was a span of 18 bases. In germline, CDR1 is SGHTA, CDR2 FQGTGA. The CDR3 DNA reads as TGTGCCAGCAGCCTATTCGAACAGGTTGCGGCTTTCTTT. Its protein product is CASSLFEQVAAFF.

Ten or more counts support this clonotype. V and J are TRBV6-2 or TRBV6-3 and TRBJ1-2; unclear D gene. The CDR3 runs 13 residues. Trimming took 2 bases from V and 8 from J, leaving 12 bases between them. Looked up from germline, CDR1 is MNHEY and CDR2 is SVGEGT. CDR3 amino acids: CASSYGVTFGYTF. In DNA, the CDR3 is TGTGCCAGCAGTTACGGGGTCACTTTCGGCTACACCTTC.

V is TRBV20-1 and J is TRBJ2-6; D might be TRBD1 or TRBD2, each matching 6 bases. With 5 bases removed from V and 10 bases from J, the gap between germline ends came to 18 bases. Germline V gene sequence: CDR1 DFQATT, CDR2 SNEGSKA (reference sequence). The CDR3 covers 14 residues. CDR3 nucleotides: TGCAGTGCTCTTACAGGGTGTGGGGGGAACGTCCTGACTTTC. This sequence encodes CSALTGCGGNVLTF.

The chain couples TRBV7-8 to TRBJ1-2, with a weak D call TRBD1 (5 bases). Between the trimmed V and J ends, which lost 5 bases and 4 bases, there was a span of 20 bases. The germline gives CDR1 SGHVS, CDR2 FQNEAQ. The CDR3 covers 16 residues. Written as DNA, the CDR3 is TGTGCCAGCAGCGAGGCTGGGGCCCCCTCTAGCTATGGCTACACCTTC. It is translated as CASSEAGAPSSYGYTF.

CDR3 bases: TGTGCCAGGAAGCAACCAACCGGGACAGGGGGCACTGGGGCCAACGTCCTGACTTTC. Amino acid sequence: CARKQPTGTGGTGANVLTF. The chain is built from TRBV6-1 and TRBJ2-6; TRBD1 matches at 12 bases. This CDR3 comprises 19 residues. Germline V gene lookup returns CDR1 MNHNS and CDR2 SASEGT. Trimming removed 9 bases from V and 2 bases from J; junction bases left unmatched: 14.

This clonotype was observed at least ten times. The CDR3 sequence is CASSTPKGGLNTEAFF. The CDR3 bases are TGTGCCAGCAGCACCCCCAAGGGGGGGCTGAACACTGAAGCTTTCTTT. The J gene is TRBJ1-1, the V gene TRBV7-8, with D perhaps matching TRBD1 (6 bases). The CDR3 totals 16 residues. Looked up from germline, CDR1 is SGHVS and CDR2 is FQNEAQ. V was pared by 5 bases and J by 0 bases, with 16 bases between.

This clonotype was seen at least ten times. J is TRBJ1-4 and V is TRBV15; D is unresolved. The V end was cut by 0 bases, the J end by 0 bases, with 17 bases between. The CDR3 extends over 19 amino acids. Germline CDR1 is LNHNV and CDR2 is YYDKDF (reference sequence). In DNA form, the CDR3 reads TGTGCCACCAGCAGAGATCCATCTCCAGATTATGCAACTAATGAAAAACTGTTTTTT. Protein product: CATSRDPSPDYATNEKLFF.

With regard to this clonotype: Without the conserved terminal phenylalanine or tryptophan, this CDR3 likely stems from a read error. The gene calls are TRBV7-3 and TRBJ1-2; D unclear. CDR3 length: 12 residues. Deletions cut 10 bases from V and 10 bases from J, with 19 bases between. Germline V CDR1 and CDR2: SGHTA, FQGTGA. The CDR3: CATCPGFGAYTS. The CDR3 DNA is TGTGCCACCTGCCCCGGATTCGGTGCCTACACCTCC.

V and J are TRBV7-8 and TRBJ1-2; D ambiguous. Deletions cut 0 bases from V and 4 bases from J, with 6 bases between. Germline assignment: CDR1 SGHVS and CDR2 FQNEAQ. CDR3 size: 13 residues. CDR3 amino acids: CASSLAPFYGYTF. The CDR3 region has the DNA TGTGCCAGCAGCTTAGCGCCGTTCTATGGCTACACCTTC.

This chain links TRBV20-1 with TRBJ1-5; TRBD1 agrees at 9 bases. The CDR3 spans 15 residues. The germline gives CDR1 DFQATT, CDR2 SNEGSKA (reference sequence). V lost 2 bases to trimming and J lost 6 bases; unmatched junction nucleotides: 8. This CDR3 is CSARLQGALSQPQHF. CDR3 nucleotide sequence: TGCAGTGCTAGATTACAGGGGGCGCTTAGTCAGCCCCAGCATTTT.

The rearrangement links TRBV10-3 to TRBJ1-2, with 7 bases that match TRBD1. The CDR3 is 13 residues long. V dropped 6 bases and J dropped 10; count of bases not matched to a gene: 11. Germline values: CDR1 ENHRY, CDR2 SYGVKD. The CDR3 spells CAISPHRGGAYTF. In DNA form, the CDR3 reads TGTGCCATCAGCCCGCACAGGGGTGGGGCCTACACCTTC.

This clonotype was recorded a few times. The chain carries TRBV25-1 and TRBJ1-6; D unresolved. The CDR3 is 15 amino acids. Trimming took 7 bases from V and 0 from J, leaving 10 bases between them. CDR1 is MGHDK, CDR2 SYGVNS, per germline. This CDR3 reads CASMRTSSYNSPLHF. The CDR3 DNA reads TGTGCCAGCATGAGAACGAGCTCCTATAATTCACCCCTCCACTTT.

There are a few counts of this clonotype. In nucleotides, the CDR3 is TGTGCCACCTACAGGGTGAACACCGGGGAGCTGTTTTTT. Translated: CATYRVNTGELFF. The chain couples TRBV10-3 to TRBJ2-2; perhaps TRBD1 as D (6 bases). The CDR3 length is 13 residues. V lost 10 bases to trimming and J lost 1 base, with 10 bases between them. Germline V gene sequence: CDR1 ENHRY, CDR2 SYGVKD.

The sample holds many counts of this clonotype. The chain has TRBV20-1 and TRBJ1-5; D is perhaps TRBD1 (5 bases). The CDR3 is made up of 16 amino acids. Per germline, CDR1 DFQATT and CDR2 SNEGSKA (reference sequence). Trimming removed 5 bases at V and 0 bases at J, with 17 bases between. The chain's CDR3 is CSAPPEGPGSNQPQHF. CDR3 DNA sequence: TGCAGTGCTCCCCCTGAGGGGCCCGGTAGCAATCAGCCCCAGCATTTT.

Notes on this clonotype: This may stem from a read error, because a much larger clone lies one nucleotide away. The chain combines TRBV6-1 with TRBJ2-1; the D gene could be TRBD1 or TRBD2 (5 bases each). CDR3 length: 15 residues. The ends were cut back, 6 bases at V and 7 bases at J, with 19 bases in the middle. Germline CDR1 and CDR2: MNHNS and SASEGT. CDR3 coding DNA: TGTGCCAGCAGCTCATCTCAGGGTCCGGGGAATGAGCAGTTCTTC. Translated: CASSSSQGPGNEQFF.

This clonotype was counted at least ten times. V is TRBV29-1 and J is TRBJ2-5; 13 bases align to TRBD2. In germline, CDR1 is SQVTM, CDR2 ANQGSEA. The CDR3 consists of 18 residues. With V trimmed by 2 bases and J by 2 bases, 11 bases remained unmatched. In DNA form, the CDR3 reads TGCAGCGTTGAAAAAATTCTCCCGGGACTAGCGGGACAAGAGACCCAGTACTTC. Its protein is CSVEKILPGLAGQETQYF.

V and J are TRBV7-8 and TRBJ1-5; D unclear. The V end was cut by 1 base, the J end by 7 bases, with 14 bases between. The germline CDR1 and CDR2 sequences are SGHVS and FQNEAQ. This CDR3 contains 15 residues. The CDR3 region is CASSLETGLEQPQHF. The CDR3 bases are TGTGCCAGCAGCTTAGAAACGGGATTAGAACAGCCCCAGCATTTT.

This clonotype was detected only once. The chain uses TRBV25-1 and TRBJ2-7; D may correspond to TRBD1 or TRBD2 (5 bases each). V was pared by 7 bases and J by 7 bases, with 20 bases between. Germline CDR1 MGHDK, CDR2 SYGVNS. The CDR3 consists of 14 residues. CDR3 nucleotide sequence: TGTGCCAGCATGCCCTCTTTGCAGGGACGGGAGCAGTACTTC. Amino acids: CASMPSLQGREQYF.

Turning to this clonotype: The germline gene is not matched at one end of the junction; a read error may be the cause. The J gene is TRBJ1-1, the V gene TRBV9; no reliable D call. CDR1 and CDR2 (germline): SGDLS, YYNGEE. The CDR3 has 14 residues. CDR3 nucleotide sequence: TGCGCCAGCAGCGTAACGAGGCAAGATGCGCAGTACTTCTTT. It yields the protein CASSVTRQDAQYFF.

V gene TRBV10-3 combines with J gene TRBJ1-5; tentatively, D is TRBD1 (5 bases). This CDR3 spans 14 amino acids. Per the germline V gene, CDR1 is ENHRY and CDR2 is SYGVKD. The V end lost 5 bases, the J end lost 1 base, and 9 bases lay between the germline ends. The CDR3 protein is CAISNAGSNQPQHF. CDR3 nucleotide sequence: TGTGCCATCAGTAACGCAGGGAGCAATCAGCCCCAGCATTTT.

As for this clonotype: The conserved phenylalanine or tryptophan normally closing the CDR3 is absent here, so this likely arose from a read error. No DNA is shown, since the ends of the CDR3 on it are uncertain; the CDR3 is the one TCRdb lists. This chain uses TRBV19 with TRBJ1-2; the table gives TRBD1 as D, unverified against the DNA. Germline V gene data show CDR1 as LNHDA and CDR2 as SQIVND (reference sequence). The CDR3 is 15 residues long, ends included. CDR3 sequence: CASISQEKGAYGNTY.

With regard to this clonotype: Since the CDR3 does not end with the conserved phenylalanine or tryptophan, this likely comes from a read error. The limits of the CDR3 on the DNA are not certain, so only TCRdb's listed CDR3 is given. V gene TRBV7-9 combines with J gene TRBJ2-5; the table's TRBD2 call for D was not verified on the DNA. The CDR3 sequence runs 12 residues, both termini included. Per germline, CDR1 SEHNR and CDR2 FQNEAQ (reference sequence). The CDR3 loop reads CASSPALVGQCE.

Details on this clonotype: A junction end diverges from the germline sequence, so it may reflect a read error. CDR3 loop: CASSVVGVTQQSF. CDR3 sequence (DNA): TGTGCCAGCAGCGTAGTGGGCGTAACACAACAGTCTTTT. The V call is TRBV9, the J call TRBJ2-3; D call uncertain. Germline V gene lookup returns CDR1 SGDLS and CDR2 YYNGEE. This CDR3 is built from 13 residues.

The J gene is TRBJ2-3, the V gene TRBV20-1, with D hard to call. This CDR3 has 15 amino acids. V dropped 5 bases and J dropped 4 bases, with 19 bases sitting between them. Germline loops: CDR1 DFQATT, CDR2 SNEGSKA (reference sequence). The CDR3 is CSAHHRRYRADTQYF. CDR3 DNA: TGCAGTGCTCATCATCGAAGGTATCGAGCAGATACGCAGTATTTT.

The gene calls are TRBV5-1 and TRBJ2-3; TRBD2 agrees at 10 bases. The CDR3 contains 14 residues. Trimming took 3 bases from V and 6 from J; bases not matched to a gene: 4. Germline V gene data show CDR1 as SGHRS and CDR2 as YFSETQ. This CDR3 reads CASSWTGLADTQYF. CDR3 bases: TGCGCCAGCAGCTGGACGGGACTAGCGGATACGCAGTATTTT.

The chain recombines TRBV7-8 with TRBJ2-7, with no clear D. Trimming cost V 4 bases and J 4 bases, with 17 bases left between them. The CDR3 spans 15 residues. Looked up from germline, CDR1 is SGHVS and CDR2 is FQNEAQ. CDR3 residues: CASSSTQGHQYEQYF. The CDR3, as DNA: TGTGCCAGCAGCTCTACTCAAGGGCACCAGTACGAGCAGTACTTC.